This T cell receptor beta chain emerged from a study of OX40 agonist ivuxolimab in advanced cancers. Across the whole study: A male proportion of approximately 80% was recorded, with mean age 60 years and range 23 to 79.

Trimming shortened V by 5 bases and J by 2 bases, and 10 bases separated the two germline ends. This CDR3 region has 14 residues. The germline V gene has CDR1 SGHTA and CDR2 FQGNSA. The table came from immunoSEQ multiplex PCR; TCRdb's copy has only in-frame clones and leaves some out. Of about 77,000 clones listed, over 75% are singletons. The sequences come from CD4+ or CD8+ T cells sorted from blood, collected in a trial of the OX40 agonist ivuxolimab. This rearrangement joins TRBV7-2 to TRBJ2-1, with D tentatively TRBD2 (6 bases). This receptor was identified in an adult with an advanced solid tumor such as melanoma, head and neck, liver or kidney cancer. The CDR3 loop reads CASSPSGAYNEQFF. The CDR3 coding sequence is TGTGCCAGCAGCCCGTCGGGGGCCTACAATGAGCAGTTCTTC.